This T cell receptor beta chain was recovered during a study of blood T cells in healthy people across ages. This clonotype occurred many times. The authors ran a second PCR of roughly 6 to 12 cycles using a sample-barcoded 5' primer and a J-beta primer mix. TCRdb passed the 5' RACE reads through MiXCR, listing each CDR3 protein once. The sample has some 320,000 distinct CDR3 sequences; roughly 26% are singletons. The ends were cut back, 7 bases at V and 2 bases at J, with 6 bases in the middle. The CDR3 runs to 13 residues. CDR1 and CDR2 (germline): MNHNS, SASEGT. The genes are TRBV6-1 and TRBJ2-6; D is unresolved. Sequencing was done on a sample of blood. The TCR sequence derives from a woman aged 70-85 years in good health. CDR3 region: CASTFTGANVLTF. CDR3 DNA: TGTGCCAGCACATTCACTGGGGCCAACGTCCTGACTTTC.